The 9 T cell receptor beta chains listed next were all sequenced from one sample in a study of identical twins. TCRdb recomputed calls from the 5' RACE reads with MiXCR, one row per CDR3 protein. The data show 1.5 million to 2 million distinct CDR3 sequences, roughly 35% seen once. Sequenced sample: cord blood. These receptors came from a newborn girl in good health.

The chain links TRBV3-1 to TRBJ1-6; 10 nucleotides agree with TRBD1. Germline CDR1 is LGHDT and CDR2 is YNNKEL (reference sequence). CDR3 length: 15 amino acids. V lost 8 bases to trimming and J lost 7 bases; unmatched junction nucleotides: 8. This CDR3 is CASGPRGQGNSPLHF. In DNA form, the CDR3 reads TGTGCCAGCGGCCCCCGGGGACAGGGGAATTCACCCCTCCACTTT.

This clonotype has just a few counts. The chain has TRBV12-5 and TRBJ2-5; D possibly corresponds to TRBD2 (6 bases). The length of the CDR3 is 14 residues. Trimming removed 1 base from V and 5 bases from J, with 11 bases in between. The germline gives CDR1 LGHNT, CDR2 FRNRAP. The CDR3 region has the DNA TGTGCTAGTGGTTTGGCAGGGAGGTGGGAGACCCAGTACTTC. Its protein product is CASGLAGRWETQYF.

The chain has TRBV27 and TRBJ1-5; 7 positions agree with TRBD1. This CDR3 comprises 17 residues. Losses at the gene ends were 1 base for V and 2 bases for J; bases not matched to a gene: 8. The germline gives CDR1 MNHEY, CDR2 SMNVEV (reference sequence). CDR3 bases: TGTGCCAGCAGTTTATGGTTCGTCAGGGGGGGCAATCAGCCCCAGCATTTT. This encodes CASSLWFVRGGNQPQHF.

The rearrangement joins TRBV4-1 to TRBJ1-5; 9 positions agree with TRBD1. The J segment lost 6 bases and the V segment lost 0 bases, leaving 9 bases of the junction unmatched. The CDR3 is 17 residues long. Germline CDR1 and CDR2: MGHRA and YSYEKL. The chain's CDR3 is CASSQEWKDRGGQPQHF. DNA of the CDR3: TGCGCCAGCAGCCAAGAGTGGAAGGACAGGGGCGGTCAGCCCCAGCATTTT.

As to this clonotype: This sequence may be a read error, since a much larger clone differs from it by one base. The V call is TRBV6-2 or TRBV6-3, the J call TRBJ2-3; TRBD1 might be the D (5 bases). The CDR3 runs 13 residues. Germline assignment: CDR1 MNHEY and CDR2 SVGEGT. CDR3 nucleotides: TGTGCCAGCAGTGACTCGACAGCGAATACGCAGTATTTT. Protein sequence: CASSDSTANTQYF.

This clonotype came up a few times. The genes are TRBV28 and TRBJ2-4; the D gene is possibly TRBD2 (6 bases). Trimming took off 5 bases at V and 2 bases at J, with 16 bases between the two ends. The CDR3 has 16 residues. Germline CDR1 and CDR2: MDHEN and SYDVKM. Here the CDR3 DNA reads TGTGCCAGCAGTCCCCCGGGCGGGAAAACCAAAAACATTCAGTACTTC. Translating it yields CASSPPGGKTKNIQYF.

The sample holds many counts of this clonotype. The CDR3 protein is CAISESRTSGRAYNEQFF. The CDR3 nucleotides are TGTGCCATCAGTGAGTCTAGGACTAGCGGGAGGGCCTACAATGAGCAGTTCTTC. The chain couples TRBV10-3 to TRBJ2-1, with 15 bases lining up with TRBD2. This CDR3 spans 18 amino acids. V lost 0 bases and J lost 2; bases outside the gene matches: 2. The V gene's germline CDR1 is ENHRY and CDR2 SYGVKD.

This chain joins TRBV20-1 and TRBJ2-4; the D is unclear. The CDR3 is 15 residues long. The V end lost 0 bases, the J end lost 13 bases, and 22 bases lay between the germline ends. Germline V gives CDR1 DFQATT, CDR2 SNEGSKA (reference sequence). The CDR3 coding sequence is TGCAGTGCTAGAGACCGCTGCATTTCAAACAGAGAGCAGTACTTC. It yields the protein CSARDRCISNREQYF.

This clonotype was observed at least ten times. The chain joins TRBV7-2 to TRBJ2-3, with D maybe TRBD2 (6 bases). Between the trimmed V and J ends, which lost 5 bases and 2 bases, there was a span of 11 bases. CDR3 length: 14 amino acids. The germline gives CDR1 SGHTA, CDR2 FQGNSA. CDR3 protein: CASSIGTLTDTQYF. For the CDR3, the DNA is TGTGCCAGCAGCATCGGGACTCTCACAGATACGCAGTATTTT.